The source of this T cell receptor (beta chain) is a study of blood T cell repertoires in COVID-19. TCRdb's copy holds only in-frame clones and misses some; the assay was immunoSEQ multiplex PCR. Among 120,000 to 150,000 clones listed, around 84% were seen once. Trimming left V 4 bases short and J 4 bases short, with 12 bases between. The CDR3 spans 14 residues. Germline V gene data show CDR1 as SGDLS and CDR2 as YYNGEE. The sequencing input was peripheral blood. The sequence was obtained from a woman in her fifties or sixties in a cohort sampled during active or convalescent COVID-19. This chain connects TRBV9 to TRBJ1-3; D is uncertain. The CDR3, as DNA: TGTGCCAGCAGCCGGGTCGGTCCCGGAAACACCATATATTTT. It translates to CASSRVGPGNTIYF. The whole variable domain, filled in from reference TRBV9 and TRBJ1-3, reads DSGVTQTPKHLITATGQRVTLRCSPRSGDLSVYWYQQSLDQGLQFLIQYYNGEERAKGNILERFSAQQFPDLHSELNLSSLELGDSALYFCASSRVGPGNTIYFGEGSWLTVV.